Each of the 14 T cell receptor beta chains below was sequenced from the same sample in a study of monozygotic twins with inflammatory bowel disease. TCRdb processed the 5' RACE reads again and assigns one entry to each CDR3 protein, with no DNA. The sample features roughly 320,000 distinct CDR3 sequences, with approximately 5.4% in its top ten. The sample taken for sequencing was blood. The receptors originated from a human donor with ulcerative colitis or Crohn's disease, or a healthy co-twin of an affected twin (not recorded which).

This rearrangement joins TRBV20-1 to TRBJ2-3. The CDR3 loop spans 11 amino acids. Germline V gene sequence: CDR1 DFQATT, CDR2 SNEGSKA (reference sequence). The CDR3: CSASQADTQYF.

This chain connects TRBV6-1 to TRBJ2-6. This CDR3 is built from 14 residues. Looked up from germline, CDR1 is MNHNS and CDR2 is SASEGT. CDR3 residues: CASTVPRGANVLTF.

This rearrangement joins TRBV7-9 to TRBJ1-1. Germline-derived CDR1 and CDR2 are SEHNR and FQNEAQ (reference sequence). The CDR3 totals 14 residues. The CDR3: CASSSGRQGTEAFF.

The CDR3 region is CASSLGMITGAEAFF. The chain carries TRBV5-6 and TRBJ1-1. CDR1 and CDR2 from the germline V gene are SGHDT and YYEEEE. The CDR3 totals 15 residues.

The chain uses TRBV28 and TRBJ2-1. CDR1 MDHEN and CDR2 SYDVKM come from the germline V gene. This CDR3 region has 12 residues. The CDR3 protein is CASSLYSVEQFF.

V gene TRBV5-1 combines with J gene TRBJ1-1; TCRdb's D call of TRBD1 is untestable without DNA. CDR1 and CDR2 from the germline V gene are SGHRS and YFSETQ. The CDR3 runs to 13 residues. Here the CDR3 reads CASSPGQLREAFF.

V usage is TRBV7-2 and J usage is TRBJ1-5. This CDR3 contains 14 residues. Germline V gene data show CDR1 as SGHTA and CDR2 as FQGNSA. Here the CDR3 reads CASSREGGDWPQHF.

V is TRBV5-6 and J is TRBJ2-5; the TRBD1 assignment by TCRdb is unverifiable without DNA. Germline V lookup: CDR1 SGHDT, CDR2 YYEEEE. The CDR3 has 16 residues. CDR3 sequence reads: CASSLIYSGSQETQYF.

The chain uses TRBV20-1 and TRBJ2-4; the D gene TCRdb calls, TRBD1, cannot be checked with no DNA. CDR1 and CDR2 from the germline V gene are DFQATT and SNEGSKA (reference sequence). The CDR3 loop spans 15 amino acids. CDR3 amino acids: CSASTGSGPKNIQYF.

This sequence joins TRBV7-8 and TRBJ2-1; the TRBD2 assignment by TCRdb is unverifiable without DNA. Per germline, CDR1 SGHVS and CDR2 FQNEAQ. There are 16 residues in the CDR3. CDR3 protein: CASSLARTSGDNEQFF.

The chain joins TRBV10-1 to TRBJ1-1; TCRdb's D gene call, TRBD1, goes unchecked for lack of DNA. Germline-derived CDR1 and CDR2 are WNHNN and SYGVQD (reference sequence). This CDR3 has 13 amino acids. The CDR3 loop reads CASSESGTDEAFF.

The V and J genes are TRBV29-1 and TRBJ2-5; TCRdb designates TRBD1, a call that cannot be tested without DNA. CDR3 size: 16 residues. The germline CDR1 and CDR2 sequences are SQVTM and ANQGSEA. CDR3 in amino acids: CSAGEGASLSEETQYF.

The chain's CDR3 is CAWSPLSSYNEQFF. This chain links TRBV30 with TRBJ2-1; the TCRdb call, TRBD2, lacks DNA for checking. Per germline, CDR1 GTSNPN and CDR2 SVGIG (reference sequence). The CDR3 runs 14 residues.

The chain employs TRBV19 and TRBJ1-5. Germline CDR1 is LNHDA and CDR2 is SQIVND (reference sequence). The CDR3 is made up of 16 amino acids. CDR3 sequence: CASSIFWGNSNQPQHF.